These 5 T cell receptor beta chains came from one sample sequenced in a study of early T cells in non-severe SARS-CoV-2 infection. TCRdb passed the 5' RACE reads through MiXCR, listing each CDR3 protein once. The sample has tens of thousands of distinct CDR3 sequences, around 20% seen once; the top ten hold 16%. Specimen: whole blood, collected at baseline. The receptors here all came from an adult who was a healthcare worker with PCR-confirmed SARS-CoV-2 infection or an uninfected control (not recorded which).

This clonotype has a count of ten or more. The chain couples TRBV27 to TRBJ1-5; D is uncertain. CDR3 length equals 12 residues. V lost 3 bases and J 4 bases, leaving 4 bases between the germline ends. Germline V gives CDR1 MNHEY, CDR2 SMNVEV (reference sequence). The CDR3 protein is CASSFVNQPQHF. Here the CDR3 DNA reads TGTGCCAGCAGTTTTGTGAATCAGCCCCAGCATTTT.

CDR3 loop: CATSRRLPWGGGTDTQYF. CDR3 nucleotides: TGTGCCACCAGCAGGAGGCTGCCATGGGGGGGCGGCACAGATACGCAGTATTTT. The rearrangement links TRBV15 to TRBJ2-3, with TRBD2 as a possible D gene (7 bases). The V gene's germline CDR1 is LNHNV and CDR2 YYDKDF (reference sequence). This CDR3 contains 18 residues. With 3 bases removed from V and 1 base from J, the gap between germline ends came to 20 bases.

The rearrangement links TRBV7-2 to TRBJ2-3, with D perhaps matching TRBD1 (6 bases). V lost 3 bases and J lost 4, with 11 bases in between. Germline CDR1 is SGHTA and CDR2 is FQGNSA. The CDR3 totals 14 residues. The DNA of the CDR3 is TGTGCCAGCAGCTTTCAGGGGTACTCAGATACGCAGTATTTT. Encoded protein: CASSFQGYSDTQYF.

The chain is built from TRBV2 and TRBJ1-1; D not certain. Trimming stripped 4 bases from V and 1 base from J, with 4 bases between. Germline values: CDR1 SNHLY, CDR2 FYNNEI. The CDR3 runs 12 residues. CDR3: CASSVENTEAFF. Written as DNA, the CDR3 is TGTGCCAGCAGTGTCGAGAACACTGAAGCTTTCTTT.

This clonotype was picked up a small number of times. The gene calls are TRBV7-9 and TRBJ2-3; tentatively, D is TRBD2 (6 bases). V lost 3 bases, J lost 0 bases, and 13 bases lay in between. There are 16 residues in the CDR3. In germline, CDR1 is SEHNR, CDR2 FQNEAQ (reference sequence). The CDR3 nucleotides are TGTGCCAGCAGCTTGGGTCGGGGACTCAGCACAGATACGCAGTATTTT. Its translation: CASSLGRGLSTDTQYF.